The TCR beta chain under discussion was sequenced for a study of spatial heterogeneity in lung cancer. Study summary: The library had UMIs, and each TCR and UMI pair averaged more than ten raw reads.

This clonotype is deemed medium-sized. Its antigen is not identified. Time point in this sample: sample taken at primary tumor resection. Tumor, nontumor lung or frozen PBMC supplied whole RNA that was sequenced unsorted. The donors comprised around 76 untreated early-stage non-small cell lung cancer patients. Individually, TCR cDNA molecules were each labelled with a unique molecular identifier. Via MiXCR, TCRdb re-called the 5' RACE reads, giving one row per CDR3 protein. The top ten clones hold under 30% of a sample with 10,000 to 12,000 distinct CDR3 sequences, about 8.6% of them seen once. Study conclusions and caveats: Ubiquitous expanded tumor TCRs were seen in blood more at resection than at follow-up.

The input for sequencing was PBMCs, taken at surgery. This clonotype originated in a male donor with early-stage non-small cell lung cancer.

The CDR3 is CASRGLTGNYGYTF. The CDR3 DNA reads as TGTGCCAGCAGGGGACTAACGGGAAACTATGGCTACACCTTC. The chain is built from TRBV2 and TRBJ1-2, with a weak D call TRBD1 (5 bases). In germline, CDR1 is SNHLY, CDR2 FYNNEI. The V gene lost 6 bases and the J gene lost 2 bases, with 13 bases spanning the gap. CDR3 length: 14 amino acids. The complete variable domain, with remaining parts taken from reference TRBV2 and TRBJ1-2, reads EPEVTQTPSHQVTQMGQEVILRCVPISNHLYFYWYRQILGQKVEFLVSFYNNEISEKSEIFDDQFSVERPDGSNFTLKIRSTKLEDSAMYFCASRGLTGNYGYTFGSGTRLTVV.